This is a list of T cell receptor beta chains from one sample in a study of beta chain features in type 1 diabetes. TCRdb keeps only in-frame clones here, not all; method: immunoSEQ multiplex PCR. The repertoire holds a few hundred thousand clones, with approximately 30% as singletons. Material: naive CD4+ T cells from blood. The receptors shown here come from a man aged 18 to 35 in good health. Each CDR3 is given without its conserved first and last residue. Expanded clones are given a class, and other clones once, few, many or no size at all.

j_gene | abundance | v_gene | CDR3aa
TRBJ2-7 | - | TRBV9 | ASSVAGTSLPEQY
TRBJ1-1 | few | TRBV5-1 | ASVPDSFTEAF
TRBJ2-1 | few | TRBV14 | ASSQVGGSSYNEQF
TRBJ2-5 | - | TRBV6-6 | ASSGSLETQY
TRBJ2-3 | few | TRBV7-9 | ASSFSSADTQY
TRBJ2-2 | few | TRBV7-9 | ASSLNTGELF
TRBJ1-5 | - | TRBV29-1 | SVAGLDQPQH
TRBJ2-7 | - | TRBV11-2 | ASSSTVYEQY
TRBJ2-5 | many | TRBV15 | ATSRVLAGQETQY
TRBJ2-1 | - | TRBV4-3 | ASSPRLVYDNEQF
TRBJ2-1 | few | TRBV7-7 | ASSLLGSSYNEQF
TRBJ2-4 | - | TRBV7-9 | ASSLDVSRDGIQY
TRBJ2-1 | few | TRBV5-1 | ASNQLGSASYNEQF
TRBJ2-7 | - | TRBV7-2 | ASSLVVAVSYEQY
TRBJ2-3 | few | TRBV28 | ASSYRTSGSRRAGLDTQY
TRBJ2-1 | - | TRBV29-1 | SESGSFGNEQF
TRBJ2-2 | - | TRBV10-1 | ASSPTGDGTGELF
TRBJ2-1 | - | TRBV7-2 | ASSSLRGRAYNEQF
TRBJ2-3 | few | TRBV7-8 | ASSLVDTQY
TRBJ2-3 | few | TRBV7-2 | ASSPRAGGDTQY
TRBJ2-3 | - | TRBV30 | AWSVRIGRTDTQY
TRBJ2-7 | few | TRBV7-2 | ASSLVAGVAYEQY
TRBJ2-3 | - | TRBV5-1 | ASSFGTSGYTDTQY
TRBJ2-5 | - | TRBV9 | ASSPRGRLETQY
TRBJ1-2 | - | TRBV7-8 | ASSLAGQVPYGYT
TRBJ2-1 | - | TRBV27 | ASSLGAGVLYNEQF
TRBJ2-5 | - | TRBV29-1 | SLRTGPWETQY
TRBJ2-7 | few | TRBV29-1 | SASKDMYEQY
TRBJ2-1 | few | TRBV29-1 | SVVLPSNNEQF
TRBJ2-7 | - | TRBV5-4 | ASSGDYRSYEQY
TRBJ2-1 | - | TRBV9 | ASSVLAGLYNEQF
TRBJ2-1 | - | TRBV19 | ASSIGQSYNEQF
TRBJ2-5 | - | TRBV29-1 | SVSRTAQETQY
TRBJ1-5 | - | TRBV6-6 | ASSYSGQNNQPQH
TRBJ2-3 | - | TRBV5-1 | ASSSSSTDTQY